This T cell receptor beta chain was retrieved from a study of T cells in Graves' hyperthyroidism and ophthalmopathy (dated by TCRdb to 2018 to 2020). Some background on the complete study: TCR V-J signatures able to tell the groups apart were searched for in a discovery cohort of more than 90 patients, of whom roughly 42 had Graves' ophthalmopathy and about 55 had stable Graves' hyperthyroidism. After sampling, hyperthyroidism patients received methimazole starting at 30 mg daily, and ophthalmopathy patients received high-dose intravenous methylprednisolone. The paper reports TCR Vbeta CDR3 sequencing of more than 120 peripheral blood samples: approximately 43 ophthalmopathy, fewer than 80 hyperthyroidism and some 17 progressor patients. Prospective prediction of ophthalmopathy was tested in an independent validation cohort of 18 to 20 hyperthyroidism patients and approximately 17 patients who later progressed to ophthalmopathy. Thyroid tissue and blood T-cell repertoires from six or seven Graves' hyperthyroidism patients were also compared in the study. The roughly 100 discovery patients were randomly divided into training and test sets at a 7:3 ratio.

Remarks on this clonotype: What antigen it recognizes has not been identified. Base qualities are not recorded, but no much larger clone differs from it by a single base.

Broader findings and caveats from the paper: No statistical method was used to set the sample size in advance, and investigators knew the group allocation. Ophthalmopathy was separated from stable hyperthyroidism by a 13 V-J signature model, with over 85% sensitivity and about 81% specificity obtained in cross-validation and 80%/75% obtained in testing. In validation, the model predicted progression to ophthalmopathy a median of about 6.5 months before onset, with around 70% sensitivity and roughly 72% specificity. Most expanded thyroid clonotypes (frequency above 0.001) were also found in blood, which suggests that blood repertoires may mirror thyroid immune responses.

Amplification of TCR beta CDR3 regions was carried out from RNA transcripts. A first-round RT-PCR of the TCR CDR3 used the HTBI primer set with the Qiagen OneStep RT-PCR kit. A second multiplex PCR round built the libraries, followed by size selection and purification. Sequencing of the libraries was done on an Illumina HiSeq2000 using paired-end 100 bp reads. Regarding the original processing steps: Raw data were processed with SOAPnuke, discarding reads with adapters, uncalled bases, mean Phred below 15, or no exact constant-primer or identifier match. COPE v1.2.5 was used to merge high-quality paired reads, and clonotypes were defined as unique nucleotide sequences. MiTCR v1.1 was used to align clonotypes to the IMGT TRBV, TRBD and TRBJ reference segments. Only V-J combinations with frequency above 0.0001, covering about 99% of repertoires, were analysed. A TCS score was defined as the ratio between F50 (clonal expansion) and ExV (chaos), using BLOSUM62-based TCRdist between CDR3 peptides within each V-J. Welch's t-statistics and random forest reduced roughly 540 V-J features to about 13, which were used in a naive Bayes classifier (R e1071). Thyroid-blood repertoire similarity was quantified with the Morisita-Horn index. TCRdb passed the public sequencing reads through fastp at Q25 and MiXCR, retaining productive beta sequences. Under each unique CDR3 protein, matching rows form one entry showing the most common genes and DNA. The V and J calls here are based on TCRdb, not the publication. This sample lists 500,000 to 600,000 distinct CDR3 sequences; more than 45% were detected once. The top ten hold around 7.7% of the sample.

Stable Graves' hyperthyroidism was defined as no progression to ophthalmopathy during 18 months of follow-up. Hyperthyroidism patients were aged 18 to 65 years and newly diagnosed, with disease duration of less than 2 months. Patients with uncontrolled infections, other autoimmune diseases, pregnancy or lactation were excluded. Diagnoses relied on clinical symptoms, serum thyroxine and TRAb, thyroid ultrasound and orbital computed tomography. Total RNA was extracted with Trizol reagent, and quality was checked on an Agilent 2100 Bioanalyzer. Reading the germline V gene (reference sequence) gives CDR1 DFQATT and CDR2 SNEGSKA. The CDR3 holds 15 amino acids from the cysteine to the phenylalanine. Here the CDR3 DNA is all that survives: 45 bases in frame from base 1.

The chain couples TRBV20-1 to TRBJ2-7, with 10 central nucleotides matching TRBD2. The J call is doubtful: the DNA matches TRBJ2-1 better. The sequence came from a young woman with Graves' hyperthyroidism. The specimen sequenced was peripheral blood or thyroid tissue (not recorded which). CDR3 protein: CSAPPWGSGRNEQFF. The DNA is TGCAGTGCCCCCCCATGGGGTAGCGGGAGGAATGAGCAGTTCTTC.